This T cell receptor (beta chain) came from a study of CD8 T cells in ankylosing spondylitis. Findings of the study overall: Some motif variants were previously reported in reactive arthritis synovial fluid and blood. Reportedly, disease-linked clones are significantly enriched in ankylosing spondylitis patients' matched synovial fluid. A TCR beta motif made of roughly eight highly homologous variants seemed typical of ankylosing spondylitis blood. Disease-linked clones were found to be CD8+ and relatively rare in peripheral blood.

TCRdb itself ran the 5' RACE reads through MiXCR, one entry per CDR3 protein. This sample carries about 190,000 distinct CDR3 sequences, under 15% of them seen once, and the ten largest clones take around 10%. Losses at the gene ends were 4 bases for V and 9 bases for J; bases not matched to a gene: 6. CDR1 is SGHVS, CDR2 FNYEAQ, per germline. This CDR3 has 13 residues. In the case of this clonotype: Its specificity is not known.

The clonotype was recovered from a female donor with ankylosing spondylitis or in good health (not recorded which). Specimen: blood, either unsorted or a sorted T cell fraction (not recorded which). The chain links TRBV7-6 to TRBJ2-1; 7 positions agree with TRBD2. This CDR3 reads CASSSAVAGEQFF. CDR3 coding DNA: TGTGCCAGCAGCTCCGCTGTAGCGGGTGAGCAGTTCTTC.